One TCR beta chain is described in this entry. Its antigen is as yet unknown. This sample was taken from a study of CD8 T cells in Susac syndrome. Study details: Patients with Susac syndrome were therapy-naive, on corticosteroids, or on intravenous immunoglobulin alone at blood draw. Findings and caveats of the study: Within total CD8+ repertoires, around 15 Susac-specific public clones were found, and within CD8+ TEMRA repertoires, about five.

Germline V gives CDR1 GTSNPN, CDR2 SVGIG (reference sequence). The junction had 11 bases not matched to a gene; V was cut back by 2 bases and J by 10 bases. The CDR3 spans 14 residues. RNA in amounts of roughly 0.5 to 1 ug was reverse transcribed with random hexamers. TCRdb itself ran the immunoSEQ multiplex PCR reads through MiXCR, one entry per CDR3 protein. This sample has fewer than 90,000 distinct CDR3 sequences, with 85% to 95% found just once. This clonotype originated in a human donor with Susac syndrome. Sample: CD8+ T cells from PBMCs. The chain is built from TRBV30 and TRBJ2-1; 7 bases line up with TRBD2. The CDR3: CAWSSGAGRHEQFF. CDR3 DNA sequence: TGTGCCTGGAGTTCGGGAGCGGGAAGACACGAGCAGTTCTTC.